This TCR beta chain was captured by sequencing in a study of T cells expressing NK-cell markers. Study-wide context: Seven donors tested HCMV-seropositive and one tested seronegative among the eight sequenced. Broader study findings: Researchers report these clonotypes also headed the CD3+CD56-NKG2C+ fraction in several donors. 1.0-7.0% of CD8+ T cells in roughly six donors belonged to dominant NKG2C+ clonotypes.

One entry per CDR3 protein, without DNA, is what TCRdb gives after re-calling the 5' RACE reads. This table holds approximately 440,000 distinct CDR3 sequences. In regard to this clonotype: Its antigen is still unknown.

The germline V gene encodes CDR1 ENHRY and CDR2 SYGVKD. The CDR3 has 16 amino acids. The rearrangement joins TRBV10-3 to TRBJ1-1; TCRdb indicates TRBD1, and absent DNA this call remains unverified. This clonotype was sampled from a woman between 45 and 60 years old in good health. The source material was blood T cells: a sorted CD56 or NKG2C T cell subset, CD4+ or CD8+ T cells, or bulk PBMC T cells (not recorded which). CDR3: CAISEPSGTGKPEAFF.